This is a list of T cell receptor beta chains from one sample in a study of T-cell reconstitution after alpha-beta-depleted transplantation in children. TCRdb re-called the PCR reads with MiXCR, one entry per CDR3 protein. In the table there are around 440,000 distinct CDR3 sequences, about 10% of which are singletons. The sequencing used PBMCs, collected before TCRalphabeta/CD19-depleted stem cell transplant. The receptors were gathered from a child under 10 years old with inherited bone marrow failure, due to receive a stem cell transplant. Each CDR3 is given with its conserved first and last residue. D genes are given only for firm matches.

>.|TRBV5-1
CASSLGHPGAYTDTQYF
>.|TRBV4-3
CASSPQPLGWDKTAGELFF
>.|TRBV5-4
CASSLQLSGANVLTF
>.|TRBV7-9
CASSPQARSTEAFF
>.|TRBV12-3/TRBV12-4
CASSLDNTDTQYF
>.|TRBV14
CASSQVSPTNEQFF
>TRBD2|TRBV28
CASVGERDYEQYF
>TRBD2|TRBV20-1
CSASSGIYNEQFF
>.|TRBV7-6
CASSQIAGELFF
>TRBD2|TRBV7-9
CASSPLTSGNNEQFF
>TRBD1|TRBV30
CAWSGDRDRFMNTEAFF
>.|TRBV20-1
CSAYEQFF
>TRBD2|TRBV20-1
CSARGDWTSGRALGEQFF
>.|TRBV6-2/TRBV6-3
CASRTGAYSNQPQHF
>.|TRBV20-1
CSAYLNTEAFF
>TRBD1|TRBV20-1
CSAPDRLGQPNNSPLHF